This TCR beta chain was found in a study of blood T cell repertoires in COVID-19. Study background: Whether acute or convalescent, the COVID-19 samples came from the United States, Italy and Spain. Sample material is recorded as cDNA or gDNA derived from T cells, B-cell-depleted T cells, or PBMCs.

Germline V gene sequence: CDR1 ENHRY, CDR2 SYGVKD. The CDR3 totals 15 residues. Germline trimming cut 6 bases from V and 6 bases from J; bases unmatched to any gene: 7. In the original analysis: Amplification from reference gene primers served as the basis for estimated nucleated cell counts. Some clones are missing from TCRdb's copy, which holds only in-frame ones; the method was immunoSEQ multiplex PCR. V, J and clone size were drawn from that table, and D and trimming were deduced from the DNA. The table has under 300,000 clones, around 88% seen once. The V gene is TRBV10-3, the J gene TRBJ1-6; TRBD1 agrees at 8 bases. The TCR sequence derives from a man older than 75 with acute or convalescent COVID-19. Sequencing was done on a sample of peripheral blood. Written as DNA, the CDR3 is TGTGCCATCAGCGGGGGACAGGCGAGTAATTCACCCCTCCACTTT. Its protein is CAISGGQASNSPLHF.